The 11 T cell receptor beta chains below come from one sample, sequenced in a study of T cell repertoires in cytomegalovirus infection. These receptors are not linked to any known antigen. Using its own MiXCR run on the reads, TCRdb lists one record per CDR3 protein. Here the sample spans about 890,000 distinct CDR3 sequences, about a third being singletons. The specimen comprised cultured CD8+ T cells from PBMCs, sampled from culture after CMV antigen stimulation. Receptor source: a human donor in good health (CMV status not recorded). Some clones in this sample may be carry-over from other donors' samples.

Only a few counts were recorded for this clonotype. The V gene is TRBV12-3 or TRBV12-4, the J gene TRBJ2-7; D might be TRBD2 (6 bases). V gave up 1 base and J gave up 7 bases, with 8 bases separating them. The CDR3 runs to 12 residues. The CDR3 nucleotides are TGTGCCAGCAGTTTAGGGGCGGGAGAGCAGTACGTC. Encoded protein: CASSLGAGEQYV.

This clonotype was seen ten or more times. The V gene is TRBV7-9, the J gene TRBJ2-5; unclear D gene. This CDR3 spans 14 amino acids. CDR1 and CDR2 from the germline V gene are SEHNR and FQNEAQ (reference sequence). V lost 2 bases and J lost 2, with 9 bases in between. DNA of the CDR3: TGTGCCAGCAGCTTATATATCGGACAAGAGACCCAGTACTTC. It codes for CASSLYIGQETQYF.

This clonotype appeared once. This rearrangement joins TRBV9 to TRBJ2-2; D gene ambiguous. The CDR3 consists of 16 residues. The ends were cut back, 0 bases at V and 0 bases at J, with 9 bases in the middle. Germline CDR1 and CDR2: SGDLS and YYNGEE. The CDR3 protein is CASSVAGTANTGELFF. The CDR3 DNA sequence: TGTGCCAGCAGCGTAGCAGGCACAGCGAACACCGGGGAGCTGTTTTTT. Together with reference TRBV9 and TRBJ2-2, the CDR3 gives the full variable domain: DSGVTQTPKHLITATGQRVTLRCSPRSGDLSVYWYQQSLDQGLQFLIQYYNGEERAKGNILERFSAQQFPDLHSELNLSSLELGDSALYFCASSVAGTANTGELFFGEGSRLTVL.

The chain combines TRBV10-1 with TRBJ2-3, with 9 bases lining up with TRBD2. J lost 0 bases, V lost 3 bases, and 7 bases had no gene match. The CDR3 runs to 17 residues. Germline lookup yields CDR1 WNHNN and CDR2 SYGVQD (reference sequence). The CDR3 DNA reads TGCGCCAGCAGTGACGGCATAGCGGGGGCTAGCACAGATACGCAGTATTTT. Amino acid sequence: CASSDGIAGASTDTQYF.

This clonotype was picked up many times. The gene calls are TRBV28 and TRBJ1-2; TRBD1 aligns across 8 bases. CDR1 is MDHEN and CDR2 is SYDVKM in the germline V gene. This CDR3 region has 13 residues. V shed 6 bases and J 5 bases; nucleotides not matched to a gene: 5. CDR3 coding DNA: TGTGCCAGCAGCCCCCGGACAGGGTATGGCTACACCTTC. Translated, it gives CASSPRTGYGYTF.

This clonotype was seen only a few times. V and J are TRBV19 and TRBJ1-4; 7 bases agree with TRBD1. Germline loops: CDR1 LNHDA, CDR2 SQIVND (reference sequence). The V and J ends lost 8 bases and 3 bases, in that order; junction bases with no gene match: 6. The length of the CDR3 is 14 residues. CDR3 sequence (DNA): TGTGCCAGTGGGAGCGGACAGGCTAATGAAAAACTGTTTTTT. It specifies CASGSGQANEKLFF.

This clonotype was detected only a few times. The CDR3 bases are TGTGCCAGCAGTTATGTGGCAGGGACCGATCAGCCCCAGCATTTT. This gives the protein CASSYVAGTDQPQHF. The chain links TRBV6-6 to TRBJ1-5; weak D call: TRBD1 (5 bases). The germline V gene has CDR1 MNHNY and CDR2 SVGAGI (reference sequence). Between the trimmed V and J ends, which lost 3 bases and 5 bases, there was a span of 14 bases. This CDR3 is 15 amino acids long.

This clonotype appeared a few times. The chain recombines TRBV7-6 with TRBJ1-3; D not certain. Trimming took off 1 base at V and 2 bases at J, with 6 bases between the two ends. The CDR3 totals 14 residues. Germline CDR1 is SGHVS and CDR2 is FNYEAQ. CDR3 region: CASSLGSTGNTIYF. The CDR3 DNA reads TGTGCCAGCAGCTTAGGGAGTACTGGAAACACCATATATTTT.

The genes are TRBV5-6 and TRBJ2-7, with 8 nucleotides matching TRBD1. V lost 4 bases, J lost 5 bases, and 8 bases stayed unmatched. This CDR3 has 14 residues. Germline values: CDR1 SGHDT, CDR2 YYEEEE. The CDR3 nucleotides read TGTGCCAGCAGCCCAGGGGGCAGTATCCACGAGCAGTACGTC. It specifies CASSPGGSIHEQYV.

Of note for this clonotype: One junction end disagrees with the germline gene, perhaps due to a read error. The rearrangement uses TRBV4-2 and TRBJ2-5, with 11 bases aligning to TRBD2. The V gene's germline CDR1 is LGHNA and CDR2 YNFKEQ. This CDR3 has 18 residues. CDR3 amino acids: CVSSPPTSGEQYQETQYF. CDR3 bases: TGTGTCAGCAGCCCACCGACTAGCGGGGAACAGTACCAAGAGACCCAGTACTTC.

The table lists this clonotype with a count of one. CDR3 amino acids: CASSQEVTEYSNQPQHF. Here the CDR3 DNA reads TGTGCCAGCAGCCAAGAAGTCACAGAATATAGCAATCAGCCCCAGCATTTT. V and J are TRBV4-2 and TRBJ1-5; D is unclear. V lost 0 bases to trimming and J lost 0 bases, with 12 bases between them. Germline assignment: CDR1 LGHNA and CDR2 YNFKEQ. The CDR3 runs to 17 residues.